The source of this T cell receptor (beta chain) is a study of blood T cell repertoires in COVID-19. Study-level information: Whether acute or convalescent, the COVID-19 samples came from the United States, Italy and Spain.

Germline CDR1 SGHAT, CDR2 FQNNGV. The CDR3 is made up of 15 amino acids. Trimming took 5 bases from V and 5 from J, leaving 16 bases between them. Per the original data handling: Counts of nucleated cells, estimated from reference gene primer amplification, were obtained. Sequencing used immunoSEQ multiplex PCR; TCRdb keeps in-frame clones, though not all of them. The V and J calls and the clone size are those of that table, but D and trimming were determined from the DNA. The sample yields 150,000 to 200,000 clones, about 85% seen once. This sequence joins TRBV11-2 and TRBJ1-3; perhaps TRBD1 as D (5 bases). Sequencing input: peripheral blood. This receptor was identified in an elderly woman in a cohort sampled during active or convalescent COVID-19. The CDR3, as DNA: TGTGCCAGCAGCCCCGTTAGGGGTCCTAGAAACACCATATATTTT. Translation: CASSPVRGPRNTIYF.